Here is one T cell receptor (beta chain) with its context. Its antigen remains unknown. This CDR3 contains 15 residues. V was pared by 3 bases and J by 4 bases, with 6 bases of the junction left unmatched. The V gene's germline CDR1 is MNHEY and CDR2 SMNVEV (reference sequence). Pooled together were second doses at about 4 or about 12 weeks. The data are from a study of T cell responses to AZD1222 COVID-19 vaccine. Study-wide results and caveats: It was only a handful of AZD1222 recipients who were seropositive at baseline. Spike was spanned by vaccine-associated CD4 TCRs, which were dominant at 160-218 and 743-854. Receipt of two AZD1222 doses was followed by a rise in Spike-specific TCR breadth and depth.

Method: immunoSEQ multiplex PCR; TCRdb's copy keeps in-frame clones and lacks some. The sample contains around 70,000 clones, nearly 90% of which appear only once. This TCR came from an adult who received the AZD1222 COVID-19 vaccine. The specimen was peripheral blood, collected 28 days after the second AZD1222 dose. V and J are TRBV27 and TRBJ1-3; 7 bases match TRBD1. Written as DNA, the CDR3 is TGTGCCAGCAGTTTGGACAGGAATGGGGGAAACACCATATATTTT. It yields the protein CASSLDRNGGNTIYF.